The 20 T cell receptor beta chains in this list originate from one sample, sequenced in a study of blood T cells in healthy people across ages. Combining a sample-barcoded 5' primer with a J-beta primer mix, a second PCR ran for roughly 6 to 11 cycles. TCRdb re-analysed the 5' RACE reads in MiXCR, keeping a single row per CDR3 protein. The sample consists of approximately 2,000,000 distinct CDR3 sequences, approximately 40% of them appearing once. Sequencing used blood. The receptors derive from a human donor in good health.

The gene calls are TRBV20-1 and TRBJ2-4, with a weak D call TRBD2 (6 bases). CDR1 and CDR2 (germline): DFQATT, SNEGSKA (reference sequence). Trimming cost V 3 bases and J 1 base, with 13 bases left between them. The CDR3 runs 15 residues. The CDR3 spells CSASRGAAAKNIQYF. Written as DNA, the CDR3 is TGCAGTGCTAGTCGCGGGGCCGCGGCCAAAAACATTCAGTACTTC.

This clonotype is a singleton in its sample. This rearrangement joins TRBV4-3 to TRBJ2-7; D may be TRBD1 (6 bases). The CDR3 sequence is 17 residues long. Germline values: CDR1 LGHNA, CDR2 YSLEER. Between the trimmed V and J ends, which lost 0 bases and 0 bases, there was a span of 15 bases. CDR3 residues: CASSQDYRAPSSYEQYF. The CDR3 nucleotides are TGCGCCAGCAGCCAAGATTACAGGGCCCCCAGCTCCTACGAGCAGTACTTC.

V and J are TRBV27 and TRBJ1-2; maybe TRBD1 (5 bases). Germline CDR1 and CDR2: MNHEY and SMNVEV (reference sequence). V lost 5 bases and J 4 bases, leaving 14 bases between the germline ends. This CDR3 spans 14 amino acids. The CDR3 DNA reads as TGTGCCAGCAGTCCCGGGACGGAAGCCTATGGCTACACCTTC. Translation gives CASSPGTEAYGYTF.

The V gene is TRBV9, the J gene TRBJ2-1; 11 bases agree with TRBD2. V was pared by 0 bases and J by 7 bases, with 6 bases of the junction left unmatched. The CDR3 runs to 16 residues. CDR1 is SGDLS and CDR2 is YYNGEE in the germline V gene. Here the CDR3 reads CASSVERLAGRNEQFF. The CDR3 DNA reads as TGTGCCAGCAGCGTAGAGAGACTAGCGGGGAGAAATGAGCAGTTCTTC.

The chain recombines TRBV20-1 with TRBJ2-7, with D perhaps given as TRBD1 or TRBD2 (5 bases each). The V gene lost 5 bases and the J gene lost 0 bases, with 14 bases spanning the gap. CDR1 and CDR2 from the germline V gene are DFQATT and SNEGSKA (reference sequence). CDR3 size: 14 residues. CDR3 sequence reads: CSAPLGTVSYEQYF. In nucleotides, the CDR3 is TGCAGTGCTCCGCTCGGGACCGTCTCCTACGAGCAGTACTTC.

The chain joins TRBV2 to TRBJ2-7, with 7 bases fitting TRBD1. V was clipped by 3 bases and J by 5 bases; unmatched bases: 4. The V gene's germline CDR1 is SNHLY and CDR2 FYNNEI. The CDR3 loop spans 13 amino acids. Here the CDR3 DNA reads TGTGCCAGCAGTGACGGGACAGCGGACGAGCAGTACTTC. As protein: CASSDGTADEQYF.

The genes are TRBV6-5 and TRBJ1-2; TRBD1 is a possible D gene (5 bases). The CDR3 is made up of 14 amino acids. Germline loops: CDR1 MNHEY, CDR2 SVGAGI. Deletions cut 0 bases from V and 4 bases from J, with 9 bases between. CDR3 loop: CASSYSAGTYGYTF. The CDR3 DNA reads as TGTGCCAGCAGTTACTCGGCAGGGACCTATGGCTACACCTTC.

The chain couples TRBV7-8 to TRBJ2-5; D gene uncertain. The germline V gene encodes CDR1 SGHVS and CDR2 FQNEAQ. The CDR3 has 15 amino acids. Between the trimmed V and J ends, which lost 5 bases and 2 bases, there was a span of 15 bases. CDR3 region: CASSPLDFAQETQYF. For the CDR3, the DNA is TGTGCCAGCAGCCCCCTAGACTTCGCGCAAGAGACCCAGTACTTC.

The chain couples TRBV29-1 to TRBJ2-5; TRBD2 is a possible D gene (5 bases). Germline V gives CDR1 SQVTM, CDR2 ANQGSEA. The CDR3 totals 12 residues. The CDR3 protein is CSSREGQETQYF. CDR3 DNA sequence: TGCAGTAGTCGAGAGGGTCAAGAGACCCAGTACTTC.

The V and J genes are TRBV6-5 and TRBJ1-2; no clear D gene. Germline assignment: CDR1 MNHEY and CDR2 SVGAGI. Trimming took 6 bases from V and 4 from J, leaving 12 bases between them. This CDR3 is 13 amino acids long. The CDR3 nucleotides read TGTGCCAGCAGGGAAAGCATCCGCTATGGCTACACCTTC. Translated, it gives CASRESIRYGYTF.

V and J are TRBV6-2 or TRBV6-3 and TRBJ1-2; D possibly corresponds to TRBD1 (5 bases). The ends were cut back, 5 bases at V and 5 bases at J, with 9 bases in the middle. The CDR3 length is 12 residues. CDR1 is MNHEY, CDR2 SVGEGT, per germline. Here the CDR3 reads CASSPQVYGYTF. The CDR3 DNA is TGTGCCAGCAGTCCACAGGTTTATGGCTACACCTTC.

The gene calls are TRBV4-3 and TRBJ2-1; TRBD2 agrees at 8 bases. Per germline, CDR1 LGHNA and CDR2 YSLEER. This CDR3 comprises 17 residues. V gave up 0 bases and J gave up 6 bases; unmatched junction bases: 10. Here the CDR3 reads CASSQDRSRGGLNEQFF. The CDR3 DNA reads as TGCGCCAGCAGCCAAGATCGATCCCGGGGGGGGCTCAATGAGCAGTTCTTC.

This clonotype turned up a few times. J is TRBJ1-2 and V is TRBV20-1; D perhaps matches TRBD1 (6 bases). The CDR3 runs 13 residues. Deletions cut 5 bases from V and 3 bases from J, with 13 bases between. Germline V lookup: CDR1 DFQATT, CDR2 SNEGSKA (reference sequence). CDR3 protein: CSASPQGYYGYTF. CDR3 bases: TGCAGTGCTTCCCCCCAGGGGTACTATGGCTACACCTTC.

V is TRBV7-9 and J is TRBJ1-1, with D possibly being TRBD1 (6 bases). V was shortened by 4 bases and J by 0 bases, with 12 bases between the two germline ends. The length of the CDR3 is 15 residues. Germline CDR1 SEHNR, CDR2 FQNEAQ (reference sequence). The DNA of the CDR3 is TGTGCCAGCAGCTGGAAACAGGGAGTGAACACTGAAGCTTTCTTT. This codes for CASSWKQGVNTEAFF.

As for this clonotype: One end of the junction does not line up with germline, which may come from a read error. The chain links TRBV7-2 to TRBJ2-1; 10 bases line up with TRBD2. The J call may be in error: the DNA end matches TRBJ2-7 better. This CDR3 contains 14 residues. The germline gives CDR1 SGHTA, CDR2 FQGNSA. CDR3 amino acids: CASSLAGAYNEQYF. CDR3 DNA: TGTGCCAGCAGCCTAGCGGGGGCCTACAATGAGCAGTACTTC.

The rearrangement joins TRBV12-3 or TRBV12-4 to TRBJ1-1; maybe TRBD1 (5 bases). This CDR3 is 13 amino acids long. Trimming shortened V by 5 bases and J by 8 bases, and 15 bases separated the two germline ends. The CDR3 nucleotides read TGTGCCAGCAGTACACCAGGGACCGAAGAAGCTTTCTTT. It is translated as CASSTPGTEEAFF.

Notes on this clonotype: Since a much larger clone is just one base distant, this may be a read error. The chain has TRBV24-1 and TRBJ1-5, with D unresolved. The CDR3 runs to 14 residues. V was pared by 0 bases and J by 2 bases, with 4 bases between. Germline V gene data show CDR1 as KGHDR and CDR2 as SFDVKD. The CDR3 spells CATSDLDGNQPQHF. The DNA of the CDR3 is TGTGCCACCAGTGATTTGGACGGCAATCAGCCCCAGCATTTT.

A word on this clonotype: A junction boundary mismatches the germline segment, possibly from a read error. This chain connects TRBV7-9 to TRBJ1-2; a possible D gene is TRBD1 (6 bases). The CDR3 is made up of 14 amino acids. Germline V gene data show CDR1 as SEHNR and CDR2 as FQNEAQ (reference sequence). CDR3: CASSLAAGAYGYTF. The DNA for the CDR3 is TGTGCCAGCAGTTTAGCGGCAGGGGCCTATGGCTACACCTTC.

This chain connects TRBV20-1 to TRBJ1-1; D is undetermined. Germline CDR1 reads DFQATT; CDR2 reads SNEGSKA (reference sequence). The CDR3 runs 12 residues. V lost 2 bases and J 5 bases, leaving 9 bases between the germline ends. The CDR3 DNA reads as TGCAGTGCTAGAAATCCTGAAACTGAAGCTTTCTTT. As protein: CSARNPETEAFF.

This chain links TRBV5-1 with TRBJ1-1; D gene unclear. V was clipped by 4 bases and J by 3 bases, with 13 bases between them. CDR3 length: 14 amino acids. CDR1 is SGHRS and CDR2 is YFSETQ in the germline V gene. The CDR3 bases are TGCGCCAGCAGCACGCTTAATAGTGACACTGAAGCTTTCTTT. Translation gives CASSTLNSDTEAFF. Based on the CDR3 plus reference TRBV5-1 and TRBJ1-1, the full variable domain is KAGVTQTPRYLIKTRGQQVTLSCSPISGHRSVSWYQQTPGQGLQFLFEYFSETQRNKGNFPGRFSGRQFSNSRSEMNVSTLELGDSALYLCASSTLNSDTEAFFGQGTRLTVV.